This TCR beta chain was obtained from a study of T cells in pancreatic ductal adenocarcinoma. Germline V gene lookup returns CDR1 MDHEN and CDR2 SYDVKM. The V end lost 2 bases, the J end lost 3 bases, and 11 bases lay between the germline ends. The CDR3 runs to 14 residues. In its sample, this clone was seen a few times. The method was immunoSEQ multiplex PCR; TCRdb's version includes in-frame clones alone and lacks a portion of them. The sample carries around 10,000 clones, 60% to 80% recorded once. The selected patients with pancreatic ductal adenocarcinoma had surgery but no neoadjuvant therapy. The chain combines TRBV28 with TRBJ2-7, with TRBD1 as a possible D gene (6 bases). The source of this sequence is a human donor with pancreatic ductal adenocarcinoma. The source material was pancreatic tumor tissue. Written as DNA, the CDR3 is TGTGCCAGCAGTTTACTTGGACAGCTCTACGAGCAGTACTTC. Translation gives CASSLLGQLYEQYF.